These 27 T cell receptor beta chains share one sample of origin, sequenced in a study of T cells after yellow fever vaccination. One entry per CDR3 protein results from TCRdb running MiXCR on the 5' RACE reads. In the table there are about 240,000 distinct CDR3 sequences, 3.6% of which are singletons. The specimen was PBMCs, collected 15 days after the yellow fever booster vaccination. Every receptor here comes from a man younger than 35 who received the YFV17D yellow fever vaccine.

This clonotype came up many times. CDR3 region: CAISEWDSSNQPQHF. The DNA of the CDR3 is TGTGCCATCAGTGAGTGGGACAGTAGCAATCAGCCCCAGCATTTT. The V gene is TRBV10-3, the J gene TRBJ1-5; TRBD1 matches at 7 bases. The CDR3 spans 15 residues. The germline V gene has CDR1 ENHRY and CDR2 SYGVKD. Losses at the gene ends were 1 base for V and 0 bases for J; bases not matched to a gene: 0.

This clonotype was counted many times. The gene calls are TRBV6-5 and TRBJ1-4, with 9 bases lining up with TRBD1. The V and J ends lost 6 bases and 8 bases, in that order; junction bases with no gene match: 10. CDR1 MNHEY and CDR2 SVGAGI come from the germline V gene. This CDR3 has 15 residues. DNA for the CDR3: TGTGCCAGCAGCTACGAGGGGACAGGGTACGAAAAACTGTTTTTT. Protein product: CASSYEGTGYEKLFF.

This clonotype was detected many times. The chain joins TRBV4-1 to TRBJ1-6, with D possibly TRBD1 on 5 matching bases. Trimming cost V 5 bases and J 4 bases, with 9 bases left between them. There are 14 residues in the CDR3. Germline CDR1 is MGHRA and CDR2 is YSYEKL. CDR3 bases: TGCGCCAGCAGCTCACAGGTGTATAATTCACCCCTCCACTTT. As protein: CASSSQVYNSPLHF.

In this sample, this clonotype turned up many times. This chain uses TRBV4-3 with TRBJ1-6; D gene uncertain. Germline CDR1 LGHNA, CDR2 YSLEER. V lost 0 bases and J 10 bases, leaving 22 bases between the germline ends. The CDR3 totals 18 residues. The CDR3: CASSQDPATGGFGSPLHF. DNA for the CDR3: TGCGCCAGCAGCCAAGACCCTGCAACGGGAGGCTTTGGGTCACCCCTCCACTTT.

This clonotype was counted ten times or more. The chain is built from TRBV4-1 and TRBJ2-3, with D possibly matching TRBD2 (6 bases). This CDR3 region has 17 residues. V was trimmed by 5 bases and J by 2 bases, leaving 20 bases between them. Germline values: CDR1 MGHRA, CDR2 YSYEKL. The CDR3 coding sequence is TGCGCCAGCAGCTTCCGTCTGGCCAGGGAGGACACAGATACGCAGTATTTT. Its translation: CASSFRLAREDTDTQYF.

This clonotype was detected many times. In DNA form, the CDR3 reads TGCAGTGCTAGAGGGAGGGGTGCGGGTTTTAATACGCAGTATTTT. Its protein is CSARGRGAGFNTQYF. The chain has TRBV20-1 and TRBJ2-3; perhaps TRBD2 as D (6 bases). V shed 1 base and J shed 7 bases, with 18 bases lying between them. The CDR3 contains 15 residues. In germline, CDR1 is DFQATT, CDR2 SNEGSKA (reference sequence).

This clonotype was seen ten or more times. The chain has TRBV7-2 and TRBJ2-7; D is tentatively TRBD1 or TRBD2 (6 bases each). The V and J ends lost 4 bases and 4 bases respectively, with 17 bases between them. The CDR3 length is 15 residues. Per the germline V gene, CDR1 is SGHTA and CDR2 is FQGNSA. The CDR3 bases are TGTGCCAGCAGCTCCGGGGCCGGGGGCGGATACGAGCAGTACGTC. It translates to CASSSGAGGGYEQYV.

This clonotype was counted many times. This CDR3 reads CASSLGQGSYEQYV. The CDR3 nucleotides read TGCGCCAGCAGCTTGGGACAGGGCTCCTACGAGCAGTACGTC. V gene TRBV5-1 combines with J gene TRBJ2-7; 7 bases fit TRBD1. V trimming: 0 bases; J trimming: 0 bases; junction bases outside the gene matches: 0. Germline V CDR1 and CDR2: SGHRS, YFSETQ. The CDR3 runs 14 residues.

This clonotype came up many times. The V call is TRBV5-4, the J call TRBJ1-4; D possibly corresponds to TRBD1 (5 bases). There are 14 residues in the CDR3. The ends were cut back, 2 bases at V and 8 bases at J, with 13 bases in the middle. Germline CDR1 reads SGHNT; CDR2 reads YYREEE (reference sequence). DNA for the CDR3: TGTGCCAGCAGCTTTCAGGACAATTTCGAAAAACTGTTTTTT. The encoded protein is CASSFQDNFEKLFF.

This clonotype has at least ten counts. The gene calls are TRBV20-1 and TRBJ2-7; 9 bases fit TRBD1. The CDR3 sequence is 14 residues long. V lost 3 bases and J lost 0; bases outside the gene matches: 3. Germline CDR1 and CDR2: DFQATT and SNEGSKA (reference sequence). CDR3 sequence: CSARGTGFSYEQYV. CDR3 DNA sequence: TGCAGTGCTAGGGGGACAGGGTTCTCCTACGAGCAGTACGTC.

In its sample, this clonotype was seen many times. The chain links TRBV12-3 or TRBV12-4 to TRBJ1-5; D is perhaps TRBD1 (5 bases). Trimming stripped 5 bases from V and 6 bases from J, with 14 bases between. The CDR3 has 14 residues. The CDR3 region has the DNA TGTGCCAGCAGTCCTCAGGGTAACGGTCAGCCCCAGCATTTT. Translated, it gives CASSPQGNGQPQHF.

Many counts were recorded for this clonotype. The J gene is TRBJ1-2, the V gene TRBV7-3; D perhaps matches TRBD1 (6 bases). V was shortened by 2 bases and J by 7 bases, with 11 bases between the two germline ends. The CDR3 runs to 13 residues. Germline CDR1 reads SGHTA; CDR2 reads FQGTGA. Here the CDR3 reads CASSLVGGGGYTF. Here the CDR3 DNA reads TGTGCCAGCAGCTTAGTGGGGGGCGGTGGCTACACCTTC.

This clonotype was counted many times. The CDR3 loop reads CASSLLGEGGELFF. CDR3 sequence (DNA): TGTGCCAGCAGTTTGCTGGGGGAGGGCGGGGAGCTGTTTTTT. This chain joins TRBV12-3 or TRBV12-4 and TRBJ2-2; 7 bases align to TRBD2. J was trimmed by 7 bases and V by 3 bases; bases with no gene match: 5. The CDR3 has 14 residues.

This clonotype was counted at least ten times. The genes are TRBV12-3 or TRBV12-4 and TRBJ1-2, with unresolved D. This CDR3 has 15 residues. V lost 3 bases to trimming and J lost 2 bases, with 13 bases between them. In nucleotides, the CDR3 is TGTGCCAGCAGTTTTCGGTGGCAGTCAAACTATGGCTACACCTTC. The encoded protein is CASSFRWQSNYGYTF.

V gene TRBV28 combines with J gene TRBJ2-3; D might be TRBD2 (5 bases). Germline V gene sequence: CDR1 MDHEN, CDR2 SYDVKM. The CDR3 has 12 residues. V was shortened by 7 bases and J by 5 bases, with 10 bases between the two germline ends. The CDR3 region has the DNA TGTGCCAGCAAAGCGGCCGGAGATACGCAGTATTTT. Its translation: CASKAAGDTQYF.

This clonotype was counted many times. The chain is built from TRBV7-2 and TRBJ1-3; D is uncertain. Germline V CDR1 and CDR2: SGHTA, FQGNSA. This CDR3 spans 17 amino acids. The germline V and J ends were trimmed by 1 base and 0 bases, with 13 bases remaining between them. CDR3 residues: CASSLGALRDSGNTIYF. The CDR3 region has the DNA TGTGCCAGCAGCTTAGGGGCGTTGAGGGACTCTGGAAACACCATATATTTT.

This clonotype showed up many times. This sequence joins TRBV7-2 and TRBJ2-5; D possibly matches TRBD1 or TRBD2 (5 bases each). V was cut by 1 base and J by 7 bases, with 16 bases left in between. CDR1 and CDR2 (germline): SGHTA, FQGNSA. The CDR3 spans 15 residues. The CDR3 loop reads CASSLVGTLRRTQYF. In DNA form, the CDR3 reads TGTGCCAGCAGCTTAGTGGGGACGCTTAGGAGGACCCAGTACTTC.

On this clonotype itself: Possible read error: a much larger clone is one base away. The chain combines TRBV5-1 with TRBJ2-5, with 7 bases identical to TRBD2. Germline V gives CDR1 SGHRS, CDR2 YFSETQ. The CDR3 length is 17 residues. CDR3 sequence (DNA): TGCGCCAGCAGCCCGGGAGGACACACCAGAGGGGCAGAGACCAAGTACTTC. Protein product: CASSPGGHTRGAETKYF.

The sample holds many counts of this clonotype. The CDR3 here is CASSQTSGSTDTQYF. CDR3 nucleotides: TGTGCCAGCAGTCAGACTAGCGGGAGCACAGATACGCAGTATTTT. The chain links TRBV12-3 or TRBV12-4 to TRBJ2-3, with 10 bases fitting TRBD2. The V and J ends lost 5 bases and 0 bases, in that order; junction bases with no gene match: 2. The length of the CDR3 is 15 residues.

In this sample, this clonotype turned up many times. V and J are TRBV6-2 or TRBV6-3 and TRBJ2-5; D is possibly TRBD1 or TRBD2 (6 bases each). CDR1 and CDR2 (germline): MNHEY, SVGEGT. Trimming left V 6 bases short and J 2 bases short, with 13 bases between. The CDR3 sequence is 14 residues long. The CDR3 spells CASSKGGSQETQYF. CDR3 nucleotides: TGTGCCAGCAGCAAAGGGGGGAGTCAAGAGACCCAGTACTTC.

Many counts were recorded for this clonotype. The chain couples TRBV5-6 to TRBJ1-4, with D possibly being TRBD1 (5 bases). Trimming left V 1 base short and J 7 bases short, with 11 bases between. This CDR3 comprises 14 residues. Germline CDR1 reads SGHDT; CDR2 reads YYEEEE. Written as DNA, the CDR3 is TGTGCCAGCAGCTTGTGGCAGGGTGGTGAAAAACTGTTTTTT. This translates into CASSLWQGGEKLFF.

This clonotype was counted many times. The CDR3 DNA reads as TGTGCCAGCAACGGGGCCCAAGAGACCCAGTACTTC. Translated, it gives CASNGAQETQYF. The V and J genes are TRBV7-9 and TRBJ2-5, with D possibly being TRBD1 or TRBD2 (5 bases each). Germline values: CDR1 SEHNR, CDR2 FQNEAQ (reference sequence). The CDR3 is made up of 12 amino acids. Deletions cut 7 bases from V and 1 base from J, with 7 bases between.

This clonotype was seen repeatedly, ten times or more. The CDR3 sequence: CASSQDWFNRGKLFF. CDR3 coding DNA: TGCGCCAGCAGCCAAGATTGGTTTAATCGGGGCAAACTGTTTTTT. The V gene is TRBV4-3, the J gene TRBJ1-4; D may be TRBD1 (5 bases). The V gene's germline CDR1 is LGHNA and CDR2 YSLEER. V was pared by 0 bases and J by 11 bases, with 16 bases between. The CDR3 is 15 residues long.

This clonotype was detected ten times or more. The chain is built from TRBV9 and TRBJ2-2; D assignment may be TRBD1 or TRBD2 (5 bases each). The CDR3 spans 14 residues. The V gene lost 7 bases and the J gene lost 2 bases, with 12 bases spanning the gap. The germline CDR1 and CDR2 sequences are SGDLS and YYNGEE. CDR3 nucleotide sequence: TGTGCCAGCGGGACCGGGCCCAACACCGGGGAGCTGTTTTTT. Translating it yields CASGTGPNTGELFF.

This clonotype has more than one count but fewer than ten. The chain employs TRBV5-1 and TRBJ2-5, with 11 bases aligning to TRBD2. V shed 4 bases and J 5 bases; nucleotides not matched to a gene: 7. The germline gives CDR1 SGHRS, CDR2 YFSETQ. The CDR3 totals 15 residues. The CDR3 sequence is CASSQRLAGRETQYF. The CDR3 DNA follows: TGCGCCAGCAGCCAGAGACTAGCGGGGCGGGAGACCCAGTACTTC.

This clonotype was detected many times. The chain joins TRBV30 to TRBJ2-1; D is tentatively TRBD1 or TRBD2 (5 bases each). Trimming removed 2 bases at V and 9 bases at J, with 14 bases between. Germline V lookup: CDR1 GTSNPN, CDR2 SVGIG (reference sequence). This CDR3 is 13 amino acids long. The DNA for the CDR3 is TGTGCCTGGAGTCGGCTTCATGGGGGTGAGCAGTTCTTC. It specifies CAWSRLHGGEQFF.

Ten or more counts support this clonotype. The CDR3 coding sequence is TGTGCCAGCGGGGCCGGGGGACTCACAGATACGCAGTATTTT. It translates to CASGAGGLTDTQYF. The J gene is TRBJ2-3, the V gene TRBV7-8; weak D call: TRBD2 (6 bases). Trimming stripped 8 bases from V and 2 bases from J, with 14 bases between. The CDR3 covers 14 residues. Per the germline V gene, CDR1 is SGHVS and CDR2 is FQNEAQ.